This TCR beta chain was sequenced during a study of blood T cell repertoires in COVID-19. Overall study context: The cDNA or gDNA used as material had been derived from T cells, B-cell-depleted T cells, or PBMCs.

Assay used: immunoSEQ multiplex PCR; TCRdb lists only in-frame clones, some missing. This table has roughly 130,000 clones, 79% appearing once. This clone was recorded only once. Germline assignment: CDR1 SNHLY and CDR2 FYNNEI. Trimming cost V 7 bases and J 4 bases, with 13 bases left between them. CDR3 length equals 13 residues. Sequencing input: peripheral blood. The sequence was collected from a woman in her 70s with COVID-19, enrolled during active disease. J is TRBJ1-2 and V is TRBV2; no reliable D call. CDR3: CASTAATTYGYTF. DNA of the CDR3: TGTGCCAGCACAGCGGCAACCACCTATGGCTACACCTTC.